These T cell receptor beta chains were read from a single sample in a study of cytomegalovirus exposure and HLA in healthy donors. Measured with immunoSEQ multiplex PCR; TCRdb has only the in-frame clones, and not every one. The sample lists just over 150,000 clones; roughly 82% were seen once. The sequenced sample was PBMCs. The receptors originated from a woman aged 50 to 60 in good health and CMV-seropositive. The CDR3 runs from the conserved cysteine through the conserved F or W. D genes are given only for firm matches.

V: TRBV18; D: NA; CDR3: CASSPQQVEQYF
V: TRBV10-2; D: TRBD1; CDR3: CASRDRVTNEKLFF
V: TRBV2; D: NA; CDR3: CAISAGSESYTF
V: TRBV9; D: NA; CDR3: CASSPREGFPNTEAFF
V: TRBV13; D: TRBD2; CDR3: CASSLGLAGGSNEQFF
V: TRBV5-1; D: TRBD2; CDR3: CASSLGSGDYEQYF
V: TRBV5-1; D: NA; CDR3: CASSAPDSDLYSYEQYF
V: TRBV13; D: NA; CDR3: CASSLQGNTGELFF
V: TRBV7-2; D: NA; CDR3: CASSHRTRSTDTQYF
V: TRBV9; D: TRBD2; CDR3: CASSVDGGENIQYF
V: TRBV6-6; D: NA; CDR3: CASSYSGQSLQPQHF
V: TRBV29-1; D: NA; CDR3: CSVETGYSGNTIYF
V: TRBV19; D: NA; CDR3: CASSMLGLNYEQYF
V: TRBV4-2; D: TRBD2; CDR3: CASSHALAGADNEQFF
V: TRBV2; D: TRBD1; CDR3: CASSGVQGVSSYEQYF
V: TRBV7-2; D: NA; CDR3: CASSLEGQISGNTIYF
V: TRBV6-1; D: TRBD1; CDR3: CASSWDRNSPLHF
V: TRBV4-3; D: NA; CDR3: CASSQVSGSFNYGYTF
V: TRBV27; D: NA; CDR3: CASSSRREGKNIQYF
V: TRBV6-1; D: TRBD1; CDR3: CASSGSGTGGTGNTIYF
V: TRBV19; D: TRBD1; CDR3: CASSIRQGTGANVLTF
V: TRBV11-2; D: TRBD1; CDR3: CASSLEAGGVSIDTQYF
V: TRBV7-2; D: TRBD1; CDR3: CASSPRTGDEKLFF
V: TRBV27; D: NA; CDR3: CASSYWNTGELFF
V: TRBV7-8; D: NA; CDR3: CASSLGGLDEQFF
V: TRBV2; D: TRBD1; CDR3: CASSERGQGDEKLFF
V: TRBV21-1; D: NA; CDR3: CASSNPDRTNRGQPQHF
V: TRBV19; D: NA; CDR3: CASTNREQTEAFF
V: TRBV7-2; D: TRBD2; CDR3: CASSSGGTDTQYF
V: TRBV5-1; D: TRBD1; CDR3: CASSQSRDRARVDLPGELFF
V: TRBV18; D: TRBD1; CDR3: CASSPGQGMGETQYF
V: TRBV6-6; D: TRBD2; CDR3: CASRATSGSTDTQYF
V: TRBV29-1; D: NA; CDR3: CSAGLGSYNEQFF
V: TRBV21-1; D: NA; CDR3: CASPKGVGQGSDEQYF
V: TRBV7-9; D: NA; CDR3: CASSYGANYGYTF
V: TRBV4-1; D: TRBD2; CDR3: CASRLAGGLGADTQYF
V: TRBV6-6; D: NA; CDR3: CASRTPGGKNTEAFF
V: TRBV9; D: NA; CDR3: CASSPRGGQTGTDTQYF
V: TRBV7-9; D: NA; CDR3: CSSSLQGGYDYGYTF
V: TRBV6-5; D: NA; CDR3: CASGSRWAGNSPLHF
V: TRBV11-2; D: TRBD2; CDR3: CASSSGGVEQFF
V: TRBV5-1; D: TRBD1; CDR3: CASSPDRGGTEAFF
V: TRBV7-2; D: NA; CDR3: CASSLVMQADTQYF
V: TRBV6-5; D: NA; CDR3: CASSYSGGGNQPQHF
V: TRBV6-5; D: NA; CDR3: CASRITQNTEAFF